The clone carrying this T cell receptor (beta chain) was detected only a few times. Its specificity is unknown. Sorted CD4+ subsets: naive, central memory, regulatory, stem cell-like memory (CD45RO/CCR7/CD25/CD127/CD95/CD27 panel). Sorted populations were all over 95% pure. The data derive from a study of beta chain features in type 1 diabetes. Overall study results and limits: The naive, central memory and Treg TCRB repertoires looked more alike in patients than they did in healthy donors. TCRB CDR3 length was moderately but significantly reduced in all four CD4+ subsets of Type 1 diabetes patients. PCR might pick shorter templates more often, in the same way for patients and controls.

The CDR3 runs to 12 residues. The germline gives CDR1 SGHTA, CDR2 FQGTGA. Expressed TCRB transcripts were sequenced because the isolated RNA had all been reverse transcribed beforehand. The table came from immunoSEQ multiplex PCR; TCRdb's copy has only in-frame clones and leaves some out. This sample has more than 55,000 clones, with approximately 52% found just once. The clonotype was recovered from a woman aged 40-49 years with type 1 diabetes. This chain links TRBV7-3 with TRBJ2-5, with D tentatively TRBD1 (6 bases). TRBJ2-7 matches the DNA end more closely, so the J call is doubtful. The sequencing input was Tregs from blood. The DNA for the CDR3 is TGTGCCAGCAGCGCGCCCAGGGGCGAGCAGTACTTC. Amino acid sequence: CASSAPRGEQYF.